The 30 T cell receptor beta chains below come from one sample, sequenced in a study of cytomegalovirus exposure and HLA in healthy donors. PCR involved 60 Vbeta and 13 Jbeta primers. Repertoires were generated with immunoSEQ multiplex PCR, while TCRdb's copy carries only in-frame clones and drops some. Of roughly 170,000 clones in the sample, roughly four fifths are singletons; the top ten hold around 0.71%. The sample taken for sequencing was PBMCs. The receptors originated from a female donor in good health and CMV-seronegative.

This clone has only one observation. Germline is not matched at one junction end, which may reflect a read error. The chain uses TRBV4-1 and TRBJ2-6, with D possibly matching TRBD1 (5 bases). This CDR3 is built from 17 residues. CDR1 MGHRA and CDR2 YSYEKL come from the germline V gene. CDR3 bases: TGCGCCAGCAGCCAAGAATTCTTCTCCACTGGGGCCAACGGCCTGACTTTC. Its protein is CASSQEFFSTGANGLTF.

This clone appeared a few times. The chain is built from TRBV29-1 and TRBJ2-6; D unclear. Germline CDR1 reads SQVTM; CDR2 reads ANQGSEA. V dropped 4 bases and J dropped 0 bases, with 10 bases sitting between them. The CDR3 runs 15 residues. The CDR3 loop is CSVASRSSGANVLTF. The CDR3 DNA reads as TGCAGCGTTGCTTCCAGAAGCTCTGGGGCCAACGTCCTGACTTTC.

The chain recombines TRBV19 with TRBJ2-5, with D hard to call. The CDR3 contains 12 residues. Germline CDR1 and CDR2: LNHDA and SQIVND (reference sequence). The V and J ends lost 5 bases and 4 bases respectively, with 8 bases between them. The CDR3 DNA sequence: TGTGCCAGTAGTGTCGGTGGAGAGACCCAGTACTTC. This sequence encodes CASSVGGETQYF.

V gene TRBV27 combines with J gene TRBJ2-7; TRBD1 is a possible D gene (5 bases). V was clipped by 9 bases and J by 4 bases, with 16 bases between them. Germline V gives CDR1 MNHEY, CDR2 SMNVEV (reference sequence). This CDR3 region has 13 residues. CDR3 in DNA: TGTGCCAGTTCGACAGTTTCTGAATACGAGCAGTACTTC. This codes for CASSTVSEYEQYF.

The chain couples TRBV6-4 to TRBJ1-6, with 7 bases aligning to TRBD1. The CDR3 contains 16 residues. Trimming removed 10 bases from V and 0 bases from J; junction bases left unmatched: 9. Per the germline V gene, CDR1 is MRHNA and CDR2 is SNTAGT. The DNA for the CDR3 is TGTGCCACCAGACAGGGTCCGAGCTCCTATAATTCACCCCTCCACTTT. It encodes CATRQGPSSYNSPLHF.

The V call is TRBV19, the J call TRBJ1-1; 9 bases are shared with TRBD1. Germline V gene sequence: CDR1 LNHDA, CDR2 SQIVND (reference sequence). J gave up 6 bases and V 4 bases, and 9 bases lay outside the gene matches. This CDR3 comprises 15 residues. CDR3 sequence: CASSTGQGMFAEAFF. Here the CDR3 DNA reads TGTGCCAGTAGTACGGGACAGGGCATGTTCGCTGAAGCTTTCTTT.

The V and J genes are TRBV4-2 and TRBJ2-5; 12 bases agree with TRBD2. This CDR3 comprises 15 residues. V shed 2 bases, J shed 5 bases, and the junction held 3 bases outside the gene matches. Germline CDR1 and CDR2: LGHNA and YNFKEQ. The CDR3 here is CASSQTSGGRETQYF. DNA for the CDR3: TGTGCCAGCAGCCAAACTAGCGGGGGGCGGGAGACCCAGTACTTC.

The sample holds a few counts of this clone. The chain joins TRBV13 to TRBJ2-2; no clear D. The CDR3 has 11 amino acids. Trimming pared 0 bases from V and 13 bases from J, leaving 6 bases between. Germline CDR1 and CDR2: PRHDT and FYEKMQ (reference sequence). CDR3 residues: CASSLGPRLFF. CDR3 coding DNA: TGTGCCAGCAGCTTAGGCCCCCGGCTGTTTTTT.

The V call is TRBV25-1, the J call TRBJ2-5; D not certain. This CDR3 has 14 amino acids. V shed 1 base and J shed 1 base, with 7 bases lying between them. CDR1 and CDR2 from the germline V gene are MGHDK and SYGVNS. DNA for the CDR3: TGTGCCAGCAGTGAATCAACTACCCAAGAGACCCAGTACTTC. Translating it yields CASSESTTQETQYF.

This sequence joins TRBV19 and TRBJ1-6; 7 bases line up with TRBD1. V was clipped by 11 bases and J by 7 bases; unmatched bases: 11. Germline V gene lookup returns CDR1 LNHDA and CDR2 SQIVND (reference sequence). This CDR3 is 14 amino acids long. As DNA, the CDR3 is TGTGCCGCAGGGGGGTTACAGTTCAATTCACCCCTCCACTTT. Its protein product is CAAGGLQFNSPLHF. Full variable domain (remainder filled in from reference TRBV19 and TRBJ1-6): DGGITQSPKYLFRKEGQNVTLSCEQNLNHDAMYWYRQDPGQGLRLIYYSQIVNDFQKGDIAEGYSVSREKKESFPLTVTSAQKNPTAFYLCAAGGLQFNSPLHFGNGTRLTVT.

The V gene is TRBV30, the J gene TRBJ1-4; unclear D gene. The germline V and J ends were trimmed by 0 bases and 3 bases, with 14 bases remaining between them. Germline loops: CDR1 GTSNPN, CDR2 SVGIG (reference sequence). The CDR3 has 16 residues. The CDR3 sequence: CAWSVNLGAPNEKLFF. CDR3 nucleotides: TGTGCCTGGAGTGTAAATCTAGGCGCTCCTAATGAAAAACTGTTTTTT.

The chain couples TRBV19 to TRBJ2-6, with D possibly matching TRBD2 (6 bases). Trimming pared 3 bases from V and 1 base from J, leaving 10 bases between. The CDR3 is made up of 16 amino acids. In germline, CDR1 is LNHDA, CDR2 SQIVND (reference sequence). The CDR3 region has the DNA TGTGCCAGTAGTATCAGGAGGGGATCTGGGGCCAACGTCCTGACTTTC. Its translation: CASSIRRGSGANVLTF. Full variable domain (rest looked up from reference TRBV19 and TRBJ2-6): DGGITQSPKYLFRKEGQNVTLSCEQNLNHDAMYWYRQDPGQGLRLIYYSQIVNDFQKGDIAEGYSVSREKKESFPLTVTSAQKNPTAFYLCASSIRRGSGANVLTFGAGSRLTVL.

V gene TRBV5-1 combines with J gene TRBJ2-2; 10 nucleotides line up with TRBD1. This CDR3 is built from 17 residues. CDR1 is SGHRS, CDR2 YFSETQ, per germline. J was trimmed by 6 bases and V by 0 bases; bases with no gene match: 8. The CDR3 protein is CASSLAETGGFAGELFF. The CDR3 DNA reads TGCGCCAGCAGCTTGGCCGAGACAGGGGGCTTCGCCGGGGAGCTGTTTTTT.

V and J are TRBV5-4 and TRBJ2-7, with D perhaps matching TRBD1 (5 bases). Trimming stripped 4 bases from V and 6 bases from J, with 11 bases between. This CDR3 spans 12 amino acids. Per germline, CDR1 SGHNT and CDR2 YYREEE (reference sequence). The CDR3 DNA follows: TGTGCCAGCAGCGCTCAGGGAATCGAGCAGTACTTC. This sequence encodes CASSAQGIEQYF.

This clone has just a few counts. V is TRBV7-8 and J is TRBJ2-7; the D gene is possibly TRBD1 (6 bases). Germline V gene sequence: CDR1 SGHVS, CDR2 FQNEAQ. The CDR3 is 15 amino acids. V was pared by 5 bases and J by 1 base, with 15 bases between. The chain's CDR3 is CASSPLGHRSYEQYF. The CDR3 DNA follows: TGTGCCAGCAGCCCACTGGGACACCGTTCCTACGAGCAGTACTTC.

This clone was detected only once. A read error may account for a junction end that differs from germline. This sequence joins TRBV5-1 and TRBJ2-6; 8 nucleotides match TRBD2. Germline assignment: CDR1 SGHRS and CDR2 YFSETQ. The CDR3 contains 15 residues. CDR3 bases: TGCGCCAGCAGCTCGGGAGGGGCAGGGGCCAACGGCCTGACTTTC. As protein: CASSSGGAGANGLTF.

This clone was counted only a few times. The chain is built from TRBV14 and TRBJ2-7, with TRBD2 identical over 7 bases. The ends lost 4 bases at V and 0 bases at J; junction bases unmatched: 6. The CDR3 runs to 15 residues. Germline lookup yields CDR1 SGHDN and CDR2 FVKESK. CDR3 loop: CASSRLADNSYEQYF. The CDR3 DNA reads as TGTGCCAGCAGCCGTCTAGCGGATAACTCCTACGAGCAGTACTTC. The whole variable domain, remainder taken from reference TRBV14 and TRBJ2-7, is EAGVTQFPSHSVIEKGQTVTLRCDPISGHDNLYWYRRVMGKEIKFLLHFVKESKQDESGMPNNRFLAERTGGTYSTLKVQPAELEDSGVYFCASSRLADNSYEQYFGPGTRLTVT.

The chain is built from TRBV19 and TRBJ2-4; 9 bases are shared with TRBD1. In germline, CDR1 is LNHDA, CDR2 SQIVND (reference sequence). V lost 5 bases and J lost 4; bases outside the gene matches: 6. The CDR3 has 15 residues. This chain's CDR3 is CASSAGTGIKNIQYF. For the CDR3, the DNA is TGTGCCAGTAGTGCGGGGACAGGGATAAAAAACATTCAGTACTTC.

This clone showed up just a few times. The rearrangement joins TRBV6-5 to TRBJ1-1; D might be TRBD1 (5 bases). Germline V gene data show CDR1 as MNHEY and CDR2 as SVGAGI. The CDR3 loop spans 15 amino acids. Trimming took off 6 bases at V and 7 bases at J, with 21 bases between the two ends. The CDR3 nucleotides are TGTGCCAGCAGACAAGGCCCTCGACAGAATAATGAAGCTTTCTTT. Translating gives CASRQGPRQNNEAFF.

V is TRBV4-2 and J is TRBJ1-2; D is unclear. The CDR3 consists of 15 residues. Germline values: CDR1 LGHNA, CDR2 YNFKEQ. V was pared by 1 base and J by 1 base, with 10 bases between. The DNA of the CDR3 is TGTGCCAGCAGCCAAGGAGGAGGGCTTAACTATGGCTACACCTTC. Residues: CASSQGGGLNYGYTF.

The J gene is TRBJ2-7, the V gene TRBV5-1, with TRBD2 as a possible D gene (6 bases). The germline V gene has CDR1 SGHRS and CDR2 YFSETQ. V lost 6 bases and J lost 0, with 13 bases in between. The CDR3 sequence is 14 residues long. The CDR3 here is CASNSAGSSYEQYF. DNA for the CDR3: TGCGCCAGCAACTCGGCGGGGAGCTCCTACGAGCAGTACTTC.

CDR3 sequence: CASSITKANPNEQFF. The CDR3 DNA follows: TGCGCCAGCTCTATAACAAAAGCGAATCCCAATGAGCAGTTCTTC. The chain couples TRBV5-1 to TRBJ2-1; D remains ambiguous. Trimming removed 7 bases from V and 6 bases from J, with 20 bases in between. Germline CDR1 SGHRS, CDR2 YFSETQ. This CDR3 comprises 15 residues.

This CDR3 is CASSRRGFRETQYF. CDR3 DNA: TGTGCCAGCTCCCGAAGGGGGTTTCGGGAGACCCAGTACTTC. The rearrangement joins TRBV27 to TRBJ2-5; weak D call: TRBD1 (6 bases). CDR3 length equals 14 residues. Germline CDR1 reads MNHEY; CDR2 reads SMNVEV (reference sequence). The V end was cut by 8 bases, the J end by 5 bases, with 18 bases between.

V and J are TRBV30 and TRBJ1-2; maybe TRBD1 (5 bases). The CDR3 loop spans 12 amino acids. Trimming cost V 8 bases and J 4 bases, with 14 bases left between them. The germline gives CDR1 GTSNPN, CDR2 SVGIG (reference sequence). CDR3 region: CAIGGAPYGYTF. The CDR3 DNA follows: TGTGCCATAGGAGGGGCCCCCTATGGCTACACCTTC.

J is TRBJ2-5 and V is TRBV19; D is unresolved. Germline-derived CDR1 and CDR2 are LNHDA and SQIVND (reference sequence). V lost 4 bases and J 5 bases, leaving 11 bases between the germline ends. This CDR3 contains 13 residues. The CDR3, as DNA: TGTGCCAGTAGTACCATGACACCCGAGACCCAGTACTTC. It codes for CASSTMTPETQYF.

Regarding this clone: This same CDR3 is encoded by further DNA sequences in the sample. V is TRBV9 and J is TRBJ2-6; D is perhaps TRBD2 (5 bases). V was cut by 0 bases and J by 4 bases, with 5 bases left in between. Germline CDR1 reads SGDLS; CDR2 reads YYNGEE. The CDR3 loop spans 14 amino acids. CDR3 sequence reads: CASSVASGANVLTF. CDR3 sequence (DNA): TGTGCCAGCAGCGTAGCTAGCGGGGCCAACGTCCTGACTTTC.

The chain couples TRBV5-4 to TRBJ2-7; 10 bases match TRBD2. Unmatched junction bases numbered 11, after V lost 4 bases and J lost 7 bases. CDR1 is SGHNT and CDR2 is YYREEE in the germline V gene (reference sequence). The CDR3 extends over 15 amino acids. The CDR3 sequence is CASSPRAGGPGEQYF. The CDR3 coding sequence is TGTGCCAGCAGCCCTAGAGCGGGAGGGCCGGGGGAGCAGTACTTC.

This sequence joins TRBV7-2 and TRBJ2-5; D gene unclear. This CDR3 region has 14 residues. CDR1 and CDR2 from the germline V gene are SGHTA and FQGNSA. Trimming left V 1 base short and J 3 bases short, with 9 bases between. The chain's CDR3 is CASSLGGRKETQYF. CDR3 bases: TGTGCCAGCAGCTTAGGAGGCAGAAAAGAGACCCAGTACTTC.

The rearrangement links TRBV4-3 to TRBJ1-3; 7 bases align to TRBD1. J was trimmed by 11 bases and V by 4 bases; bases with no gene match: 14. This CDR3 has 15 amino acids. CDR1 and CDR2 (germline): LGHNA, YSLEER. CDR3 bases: TGCGCCAGCAGCCCCACGGGACAGTTTGGAGGCGCCATATATTTT. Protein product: CASSPTGQFGGAIYF.

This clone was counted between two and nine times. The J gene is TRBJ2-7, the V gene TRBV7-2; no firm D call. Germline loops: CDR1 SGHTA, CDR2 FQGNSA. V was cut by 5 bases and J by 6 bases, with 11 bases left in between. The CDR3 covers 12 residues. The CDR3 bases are TGTGCCAGCAGCCTTCAGGTCGGCGAGCAGTACTTC. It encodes CASSLQVGEQYF.